The clone carrying this TCR beta chain came up a few times. Primers used in a second PCR of about 7 to 12 cycles were a sample-barcoded 5' primer and a J-beta primer mix. Using its own MiXCR run on the 5' RACE reads, TCRdb lists one record per CDR3 protein. This sample yields about 760,000 distinct CDR3 sequences, of which roughly 25% are seen a single time; 9.4% belongs to the top ten. This CDR3 region has 14 residues. Germline assignment: CDR1 GTSNPN and CDR2 SVGIG (reference sequence). The ends were cut back, 1 base at V and 1 base at J, with 11 bases in the middle. These data are taken from a study of blood T cells in healthy people across ages. The same data also went into a second study, on T cells of mothers and their children.

The chain joins TRBV30 to TRBJ2-7, with D uncertain. This sequence originates from a boy aged 5-17 years in good health. Sequenced sample: blood. The CDR3 loop reads CAWSAGFRSYEQYF. The CDR3 nucleotides read TGTGCCTGGAGTGCCGGGTTCCGATCCTACGAGCAGTACTTC.